The T cell receptor beta chain under discussion was sequenced for a study of blood T cell repertoires in COVID-19. At the level of the study: Some COVID-19 samples were acute and others convalescent; all came from the United States, Italy and Spain.

Measured with immunoSEQ multiplex PCR; TCRdb has only the in-frame clones, and not every one. The sample yields about 190,000 clones, 84% seen once. Germline loops: CDR1 SGDLS, CDR2 YYNGEE. The CDR3 is made up of 15 amino acids. V dropped 0 bases and J dropped 2; count of bases not matched to a gene: 4. Sample: peripheral blood. The TCR sequence derives from an older woman with active or convalescent COVID-19. The chain couples TRBV9 to TRBJ2-7; 8 bases agree with TRBD1. CDR3 residues: CASSVGAGGPYEQYF. The CDR3 DNA reads TGTGCCAGCAGCGTAGGGGCAGGGGGCCCCTACGAGCAGTACTTC.